This T cell receptor (beta chain) was documented in a study of patients and donors after allogeneic stem cell transplantation (dated by TCRdb to about 2020). As encoded in the germline V gene, CDR1 is KGHSH while CDR2 is LQKENI. V is clipped by 2 bases and J by 3 bases, and the sequence between their germline boundaries is 7 bases long. From cysteine to phenylalanine, the CDR3 is 14 amino acids long. The entry retains the CDR3 DNA only, 42 bases that are in frame from base 1. A word on this clonotype: No cognate antigen has been identified for it. No qualities accompany the bases; no much larger clone lies one base away.

Receptor amplification or capture employed RT-PCR. For sequencing, a NextSeq 550 was employed. TCRdb's own reprocessing of the public reads used fastp at Q25 and MiXCR and kept productive beta chains. Duplicate CDR3 protein sequences are folded into a single record with the most common DNA and genes. The sample data list 200,000 to 250,000 distinct CDR3 sequences, and 13% to 15% of these were observed just once. Around a tenth of the sample is held by the ten biggest clonotypes. The origin of this receptor is a human donor who was either an allogeneic HSCT recipient or a stem cell or donor lymphocyte infusion donor (not recorded which). It is not recorded whose cells these are; they may come from a transplant donor. Material for sequencing was blood, either unsorted or a sorted T cell fraction (not recorded which). The rearranged segments are TRBV18 and TRBJ2-2; the D gene is not confidently resolved. The sequenced DNA: TGTGCCAGCTCACCAAGAGGAGACACCGGGGAGCTGTTTTTT. Translated, this gives CASSPRGDTGELFF.